The rows below give T cell receptor beta chains drawn from one sample of a study of blood T cells in healthy people across ages. One entry per CDR3 protein, called by TCRdb with MiXCR from the 5' RACE reads. The repertoire has more than 650,000 distinct CDR3 sequences, 20% to 25% of them found once; the top ten carry roughly a fifth. The material sequenced was blood. Every receptor here comes from a man between 65 and 85 years old in good health. Both conserved end residues are part of each CDR3. D genes are given only for firm matches. Rows give clone size only sometimes, using once, few, many, or a class for an expanded clone.

v_call	j_call	d_call	clone_size	cdr3_nt	cdr3_aa
TRBV24-1	TRBJ2-3	.	few	TGTGCCACCAGCACTACTGCTCAAGGAAATACGCAGTATTTT	CATSTTAQGNTQYF
TRBV10-3	TRBJ1-6	.	many	TGTGCCATCAGTACAGGGAAGAATTCACCCCTCCACTTT	CAISTGKNSPLHF
TRBV7-9	TRBJ2-7	.	.	TGTGCCAGCAGCCCCAGATCGGGGGAATCCTACGAGCAGTACTTC	CASSPRSGESYEQYF
TRBV28	TRBJ2-3	TRBD1	.	TGTGCCAGCAGTCGACTTCAGGGGGCAGATACGCAGTCTTTT	CASSRLQGADTQSF
TRBV4-2	TRBJ2-1	.	few	TGTGCCAGCAGCCAAGAGAGGGAACAGAGCTCCTACAATGAGCAGCTCTTC	CASSQEREQSSYNEQLF
TRBV10-3	TRBJ1-1	.	few	TGTGCCATCCGGACGTTAGGGGCACAAAACACTGAAGCTTTCTTT	CAIRTLGAQNTEAFF
TRBV5-1	TRBJ2-7	.	.	TGCGTCAGCAGCTTTGGTACAGGCTCCTACGAGCAGTACTTC	CVSSFGTGSYEQYF
TRBV10-2	TRBJ1-4	.	few	TGCGCCAGCAGTGGAGGAGCGGGGTCCGGGGTTCATTATGAAAAACTGTTTTTT	CASSGGAGSGVHYEKLFF
TRBV7-3	TRBJ1-1	.	few	TGTGCCAGCAGCTTAGATCCCATCAGTGAAGCTTTCTTT	CASSLDPISEAFF
TRBV6-2/TRBV6-3	TRBJ2-3	.	.	TGTGCCAGCAGTTACTCGAGTACAGTTCGTACGCAGTATTTT	CASSYSSTVRTQYF
TRBV5-1	TRBJ1-2	.	few	TGCGCCAGCAGCTTGGGATACAGGGACGGCCACACCTTC	CASSLGYRDGHTF
TRBV29-1	TRBJ1-1	.	many	TGCAGCGTGACAATACTGAACACTGAAGCTTTCTTT	CSVTILNTEAFF
TRBV28	TRBJ2-7	.	few	TGTGCCAGCAGCCATCGCGAGCAGTACTTC	CASSHREQYF
TRBV29-1	TRBJ1-1	.	few	TGCAGCGTTCAAACCCTAGGGGGCACTGAAGCTTTCTTT	CSVQTLGGTEAFF
TRBV6-6	TRBJ2-7	.	.	TGTGCCAGCAGTGACGTAGGGGATTACGAGCGGTACTTC	CASSDVGDYERYF
TRBV7-2	TRBJ1-1	.	.	TGTGCCAGCAGCTCGGCACCAGGCGGTAACACTGAAGCTTTCTTT	CASSSAPGGNTEAFF
TRBV7-9	TRBJ2-2	.	few	TGTGCCAGCGGTATGCGGTTAGCGGCTACCGGGGAGCTGTTTTTT	CASGMRLAATGELFF
TRBV7-9	TRBJ2-5	.	few	TGTGCCAGCAGCCGGTCCTACGGGGAGACCCAGTACTTC	CASSRSYGETQYF